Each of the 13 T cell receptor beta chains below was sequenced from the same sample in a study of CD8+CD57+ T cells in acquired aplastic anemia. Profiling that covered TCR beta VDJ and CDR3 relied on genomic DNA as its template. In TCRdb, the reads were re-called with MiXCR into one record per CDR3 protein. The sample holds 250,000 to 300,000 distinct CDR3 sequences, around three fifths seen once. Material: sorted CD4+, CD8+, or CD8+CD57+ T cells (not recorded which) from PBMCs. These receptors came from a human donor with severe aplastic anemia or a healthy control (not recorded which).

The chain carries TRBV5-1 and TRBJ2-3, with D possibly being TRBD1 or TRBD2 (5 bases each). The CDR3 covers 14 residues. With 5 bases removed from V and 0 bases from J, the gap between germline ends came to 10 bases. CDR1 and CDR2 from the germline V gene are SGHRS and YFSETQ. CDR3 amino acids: CASRTGPSTDTQYF. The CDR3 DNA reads TGCGCCAGCAGGACGGGGCCTAGCACAGATACGCAGTATTTT.

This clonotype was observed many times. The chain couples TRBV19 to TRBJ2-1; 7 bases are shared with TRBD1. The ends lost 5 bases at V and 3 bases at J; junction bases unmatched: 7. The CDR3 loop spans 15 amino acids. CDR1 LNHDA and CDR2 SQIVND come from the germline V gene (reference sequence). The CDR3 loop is CASSFTRDSYNEQFF. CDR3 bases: TGTGCCAGTAGTTTCACCAGGGACAGCTACAATGAGCAGTTCTTC.

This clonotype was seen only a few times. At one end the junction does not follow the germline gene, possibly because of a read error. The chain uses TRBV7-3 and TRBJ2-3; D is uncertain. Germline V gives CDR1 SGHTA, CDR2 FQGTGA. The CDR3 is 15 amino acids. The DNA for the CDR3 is TGTGCTAGCAGCTCTTCCGGACCCGGCACAGATACGCAGTATTTT. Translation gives CASSSSGPGTDTQYF. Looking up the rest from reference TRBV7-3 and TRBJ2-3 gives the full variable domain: GAGVSQTPSNKVTEKGKYVELRCDPISGHTALYWYRQSLGQGPEFLIYFQGTGAADDSGLPNDRFFAVRPEGSVSTLKIQRTERGDSAVYLCASSSSGPGTDTQYFGPGTRLTVL.

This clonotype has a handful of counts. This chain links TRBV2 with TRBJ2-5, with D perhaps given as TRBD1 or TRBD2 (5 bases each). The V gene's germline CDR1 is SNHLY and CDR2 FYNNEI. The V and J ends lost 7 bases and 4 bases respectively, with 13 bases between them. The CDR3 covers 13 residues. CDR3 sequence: CASTRRGVETQYF. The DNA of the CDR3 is TGTGCCAGCACCCGGCGAGGGGTAGAGACCCAGTACTTC.

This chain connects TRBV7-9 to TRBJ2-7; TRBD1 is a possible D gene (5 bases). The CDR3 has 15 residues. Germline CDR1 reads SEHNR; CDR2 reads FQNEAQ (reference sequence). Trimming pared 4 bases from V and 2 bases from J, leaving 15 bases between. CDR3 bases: TGTGCCAGCAGCTACGGTAGGGGCGCCACCTACGAGCAGTACTTC. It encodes CASSYGRGATYEQYF.

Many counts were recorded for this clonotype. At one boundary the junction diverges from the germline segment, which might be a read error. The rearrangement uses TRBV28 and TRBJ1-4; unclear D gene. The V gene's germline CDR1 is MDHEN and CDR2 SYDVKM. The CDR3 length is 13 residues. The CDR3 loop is CASSLVGSGVHAF. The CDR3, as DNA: TGTGCCAGCAGTTTGGTTGGATCCGGGGTCCACGCCTTT.

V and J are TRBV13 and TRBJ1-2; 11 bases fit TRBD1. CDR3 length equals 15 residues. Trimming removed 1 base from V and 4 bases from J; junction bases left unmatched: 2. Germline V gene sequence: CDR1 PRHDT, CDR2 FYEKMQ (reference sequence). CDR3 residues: CASSLEGQGVYGYTF. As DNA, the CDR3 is TGTGCCAGCAGCTTAGAGGGACAGGGGGTCTATGGCTACACCTTC.

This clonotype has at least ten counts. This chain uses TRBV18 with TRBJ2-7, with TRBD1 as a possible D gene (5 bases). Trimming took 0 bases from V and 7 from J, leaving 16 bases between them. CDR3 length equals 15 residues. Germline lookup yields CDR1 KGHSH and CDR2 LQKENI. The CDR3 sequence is CASSPPSGKGREQYF. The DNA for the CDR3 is TGTGCCAGCTCACCACCGTCCGGTAAGGGGCGGGAGCAGTACTTC.

The chain's CDR3 is CASSLGRRLAGEMNTEAFF. The CDR3 DNA reads TGTGCCAGCAGCTTAGGTCGTCGACTAGCGGGGGAAATGAACACTGAAGCTTTCTTT. This sequence joins TRBV7-2 and TRBJ1-1; tentatively, D is TRBD1 (5 bases). The CDR3 extends over 19 amino acids. Germline CDR1 is SGHTA and CDR2 is FQGNSA. V was shortened by 1 base and J by 0 bases, with 21 bases between the two germline ends.

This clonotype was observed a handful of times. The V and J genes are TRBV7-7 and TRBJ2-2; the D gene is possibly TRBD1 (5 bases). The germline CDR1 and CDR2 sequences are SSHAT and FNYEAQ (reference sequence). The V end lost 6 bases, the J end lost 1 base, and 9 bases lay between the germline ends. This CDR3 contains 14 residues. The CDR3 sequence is CASRDTGNTGELFF. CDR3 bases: TGTGCCAGCAGGGACACAGGGAACACCGGGGAGCTGTTTTTT.

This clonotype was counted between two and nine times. CDR3 residues: CASSLGTGVGYTF. The CDR3 nucleotides are TGTGCCAGCAGCTTAGGGACAGGAGTCGGCTACACCTTC. The chain combines TRBV5-5 with TRBJ1-2; 8 bases map to TRBD1. The CDR3 has 13 amino acids. Germline CDR1 SGHKS, CDR2 YYEKEE (reference sequence). V trimming: 2 bases; J trimming: 8 bases; junction bases outside the gene matches: 5.

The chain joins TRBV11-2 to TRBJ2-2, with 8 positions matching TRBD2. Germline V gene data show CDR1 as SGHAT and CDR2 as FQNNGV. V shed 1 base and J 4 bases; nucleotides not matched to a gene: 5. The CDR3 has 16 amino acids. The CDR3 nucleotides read TGTGCCAGCAGCTTAGCGGGGGGGCGTGGCACCGGGGAGCTGTTTTTT. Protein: CASSLAGGRGTGELFF. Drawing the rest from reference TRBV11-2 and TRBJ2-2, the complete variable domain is EAGVAQSPRYKIIEKRQSVAFWCNPISGHATLYWYQQILGQGPKLLIQFQNNGVVDDSQLPKDRFSAERLKGVDSTLKIQPAKLEDSAVYLCASSLAGGRGTGELFFGEGSRLTVL.

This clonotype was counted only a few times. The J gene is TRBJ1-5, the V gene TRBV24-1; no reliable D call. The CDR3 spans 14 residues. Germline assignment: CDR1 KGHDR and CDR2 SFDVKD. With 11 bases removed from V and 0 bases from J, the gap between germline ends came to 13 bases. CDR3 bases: TGTGCCAGCAGCCAAGTGCATAGCAATCAGCCCCAGCATTTT. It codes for CASSQVHSNQPQHF.